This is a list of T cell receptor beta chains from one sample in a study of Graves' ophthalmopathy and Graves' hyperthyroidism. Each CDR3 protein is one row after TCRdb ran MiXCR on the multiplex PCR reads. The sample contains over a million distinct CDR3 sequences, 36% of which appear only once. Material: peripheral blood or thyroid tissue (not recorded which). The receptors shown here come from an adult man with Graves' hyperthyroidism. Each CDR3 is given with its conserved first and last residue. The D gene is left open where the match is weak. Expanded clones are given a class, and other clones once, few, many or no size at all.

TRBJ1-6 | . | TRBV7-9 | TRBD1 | CASSLTGVSSPLHF | TGTGCCAGCAGCTTGACAGGGGTATCTTCACCCCTCCACTTT
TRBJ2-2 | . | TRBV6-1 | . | CASMSFSTGELFF | TGTGCCAGCATGAGTTTCAGCACCGGGGAGCTGTTTTTT
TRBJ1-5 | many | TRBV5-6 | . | CASSEGWYGNQPQHF | TGTGCCAGCAGCGAGGGTTGGTATGGCAATCAGCCCCAGCATTTT
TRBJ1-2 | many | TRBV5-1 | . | CASSPGQLGYTF | TGCGCCAGCAGCCCCGGACAGCTTGGCTACACCTTC
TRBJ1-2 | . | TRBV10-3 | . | CATRDVGGYTF | TGTGCCACCAGGGACGTTGGAGGCTACACCTTC
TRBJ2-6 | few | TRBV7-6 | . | CASSLAHDARASGANVLTF | TGTGCCAGCAGCTTAGCCCACGACGCCCGAGCCTCTGGGGCCAACGTCCTGACTTTC
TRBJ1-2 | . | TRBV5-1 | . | CASSLARGHGGYTF | TGCGCCAGCAGCTTGGCACGGGGACACGGTGGCTACACCTTC
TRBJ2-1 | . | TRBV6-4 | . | CASSDSTGGHNEQFF | TGTGCCAGCAGTGACTCGACGGGGGGCCACAATGAGCAGTTCTTC
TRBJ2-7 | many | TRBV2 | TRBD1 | CASGGTGSEQYF | TGTGCCAGCGGGGGGACAGGTAGCGAGCAGTACTTC
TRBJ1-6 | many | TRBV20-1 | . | CSASLDSVGNSPLHF | TGCAGTGCTAGTCTTGACTCCGTCGGGAATTCACCCCTCCACTTT
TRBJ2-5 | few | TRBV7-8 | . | CASSLVQGFQETQYF | TGTGCCAGCAGCTTAGTCCAGGGGTTTCAAGAGACCCAGTACTTC
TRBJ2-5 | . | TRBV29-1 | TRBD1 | CSVAQGSETQYF | TGCAGCGTCGCACAGGGGTCGGAGACCCAGTACTTC
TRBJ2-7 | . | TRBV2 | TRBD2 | CATQRESGTFSEQYF | TGTGCCACTCAACGGGAGAGCGGGACTTTCTCCGAGCAGTACTTC
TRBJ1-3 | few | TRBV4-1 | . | CASSQVRQSKNTIYF | TGCGCCAGCAGCCAAGTCCGACAGAGTAAGAACACCATATATTTT
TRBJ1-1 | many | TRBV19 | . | CASSTPQGGRTEAFF | TGTGCCAGTAGTACCCCTCAGGGAGGGAGGACTGAAGCTTTCTTT
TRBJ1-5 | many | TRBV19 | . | CASSMGGVASNQPQHF | TGTGCCAGTAGTATGGGGGGGGTTGCGAGCAATCAGCCCCAGCATTTT
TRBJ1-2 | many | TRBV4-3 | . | CASSQDPIPLYGYTF | TGCGCCAGCAGCCAAGACCCAATTCCCCTCTATGGCTACACCTTC
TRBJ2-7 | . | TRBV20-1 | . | CSANEQSVPYEQYF | TGCAGTGCTAATGAACAGTCCGTCCCCTACGAGCAGTACTTC
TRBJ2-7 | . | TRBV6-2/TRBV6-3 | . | CASSYSVYEQYF | TGTGCCAGCAGTTACTCCGTCTACGAGCAGTACTTC
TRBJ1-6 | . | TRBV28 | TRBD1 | CASSQGQGALNSPLHF | TGTGCCAGCAGTCAAGGACAGGGGGCGCTTAATTCACCCCTCCACTTT